One and the same sample provided the 21 T cell receptor beta chains below, sequenced in a study of T cells in Graves' hyperthyroidism and ophthalmopathy. From RNA transcripts, TCR beta CDR3 regions were amplified. A set of HTBI primers served as the primers for a first-round RT-PCR of the TCR CDR3. One entry per CDR3 protein, called by TCRdb with MiXCR from the multiplex PCR reads. The table lists about 290,000 distinct CDR3 sequences, nearly 15% of them singletons. Sample: blood. The receptors were sampled from a woman aged 45-59 years with Graves' hyperthyroidism that later progressed to Graves' ophthalmopathy.

This clonotype came up a few times. A much more abundant neighbour one base away suggests this may be a read error. The rearrangement joins TRBV28 to TRBJ1-1, with D unresolved. Germline values: CDR1 MDHEN, CDR2 SYDVKM. This CDR3 region has 12 residues. Here the CDR3 reads CAGRHPDTEAFF. Here the CDR3 DNA reads TGTGCCGGCAGGCACCCGGACACTGAAGCTTTCTTT.

This clonotype was counted a few times. The chain uses TRBV12-3 or TRBV12-4 and TRBJ1-3; unclear D gene. The CDR3 sequence is 13 residues long. The germline V and J ends were trimmed by 11 bases and 0 bases, with 11 bases remaining between them. The DNA of the CDR3 is TGTGCCTGTCTTCCCTACTCTGGAAACACCATATATTTT. This codes for CACLPYSGNTIYF.

This clonotype was recorded at least ten times. The chain recombines TRBV6-1 with TRBJ1-1; 10 bases line up with TRBD1. Germline loops: CDR1 MNHNS, CDR2 SASEGT. V gave up 8 bases and J gave up 6 bases; unmatched junction bases: 9. CDR3 length: 14 amino acids. The DNA for the CDR3 is TGTGCCAGCGGTACGACAGGGGGCGCCGCTGAAGCTTTCTTT. Residues: CASGTTGGAAEAFF.

In its sample, this clonotype was seen a few times. A single base separates this from a much larger clone, so it may be a read error. The chain employs TRBV12-3 or TRBV12-4 and TRBJ2-1; D is undetermined. V gave up 6 bases and J gave up 0 bases, with 9 bases separating them. CDR3 size: 14 residues. Here the CDR3 reads CASSQRSSYNEQFF. CDR3 in DNA: TGTGCCAGCAGCCAAAGAAGCTCCTACAATGAGCAGTTCTTC.

The V call is TRBV3-1, the J call TRBJ2-7; 9 bases align to TRBD2. Trimming removed 4 bases from V and 6 bases from J; junction bases left unmatched: 10. The CDR3 is made up of 15 amino acids. Germline lookup yields CDR1 LGHDT and CDR2 YNNKEL (reference sequence). The CDR3 nucleotides are TGTGCCAGCAGCCCACGGGGCGGGAGGGCCCTCGAGCAGTACTTC. It specifies CASSPRGGRALEQYF.

This clonotype was observed many times. J is TRBJ1-2 and V is TRBV5-1; 7 nucleotides match TRBD1. The V gene end was trimmed by 0 bases and the J gene end by 6 bases; junction bases not matched to a gene: 5. Germline V CDR1 and CDR2: SGHRS, YFSETQ. The CDR3 totals 14 residues. CDR3 DNA: TGCGCCAGCAGCTTGGCCGTACAGGGGCATGGCTACACCTTC. This encodes CASSLAVQGHGYTF.

This clonotype was picked up many times. The CDR3 nucleotides read TGCAGTGCTAGAATCAGGGGAACTGAAAAACTGTTTTTT. This encodes CSARIRGTEKLFF. The V gene is TRBV20-1, the J gene TRBJ1-4; tentatively, D is TRBD1 (6 bases). Germline-derived CDR1 and CDR2 are DFQATT and SNEGSKA (reference sequence). Trimming removed 2 bases from V and 7 bases from J, with 11 bases in between. The CDR3 is made up of 13 amino acids.

The chain joins TRBV7-8 to TRBJ2-7; possible D gene TRBD1, 7 bases. The germline V gene encodes CDR1 SGHVS and CDR2 FQNEAQ. V lost 5 bases to trimming and J lost 2 bases, with 16 bases between them. The CDR3 spans 15 residues. The CDR3 sequence is CASSGDQGGTYEQYF. The CDR3 nucleotides read TGTGCCAGCAGCGGAGACCAGGGGGGAACCTACGAGCAGTACTTC.

This clonotype was detected many times. The V gene is TRBV2, the J gene TRBJ2-3; D tentatively reads TRBD1 or TRBD2 (5 bases each). Trimming left V 5 bases short and J 1 base short, with 10 bases between. CDR1 and CDR2 from the germline V gene are SNHLY and FYNNEI. CDR3 length: 14 residues. The CDR3 region is CASSSGRGTDTQYF. The CDR3 nucleotides read TGTGCCAGCAGTTCGGGGCGTGGCACAGATACGCAGTATTTT.

The chain joins TRBV7-3 to TRBJ2-7; TRBD1 aligns across 10 bases. This CDR3 is 14 amino acids long. The ends lost 4 bases at V and 3 bases at J; junction bases unmatched: 3. CDR1 and CDR2 (germline): SGHTA, FQGTGA. The CDR3 sequence: CASSSDRGLYEQYF. CDR3 bases: TGTGCCAGCAGCTCCGACAGGGGGCTCTACGAGCAGTACTTC.

This clonotype was recorded a few times. The J gene is TRBJ2-7, the V gene TRBV6-1; 7 positions match TRBD2. Germline loops: CDR1 MNHNS, CDR2 SASEGT. The V segment lost 8 bases and the J segment 4 bases; nucleotides outside the gene matches: 11. There are 14 residues in the CDR3. CDR3 in DNA: TGTGCCAGCGGGAGGGCCCGAAGTGGATACGAGCAGTACTTC. This translates into CASGRARSGYEQYF.

In its sample, this clonotype was seen many times. The CDR3 region is CASNQGSSNTIYF. The CDR3 bases are TGTGCCAGCAACCAGGGCAGCTCAAACACCATATATTTT. The rearrangement uses TRBV12-3 or TRBV12-4 and TRBJ1-3; possibly TRBD1 for D (5 bases). This CDR3 has 13 amino acids. V shed 7 bases and J shed 6 bases, with 13 bases lying between them.

This clonotype was observed many times. V and J are TRBV29-1 and TRBJ1-4; tentatively, D is TRBD1 (6 bases). The germline V gene has CDR1 SQVTM and CDR2 ANQGSEA. The CDR3 covers 12 residues. Trimming left V 6 bases short and J 4 bases short, with 9 bases between. The CDR3 here is CSVRQDNEKLFF. Written as DNA, the CDR3 is TGCAGCGTACGACAGGATAATGAAAAACTGTTTTTT.

The chain is built from TRBV7-6 and TRBJ2-7; TRBD2 is a possible D gene (6 bases). Germline values: CDR1 SGHVS, CDR2 FNYEAQ. This CDR3 has 16 residues. Trimming took off 1 base at V and 7 bases at J, with 20 bases between the two ends. This CDR3 reads CASSLVGGPTEGEQYF. In DNA, the CDR3 is TGTGCCAGCAGCTTAGTCGGGGGACCTACGGAGGGGGAGCAGTACTTC. The full variable domain, with the rest looked up from reference TRBV7-6 and TRBJ2-7, is GAGVSQSPRYKVTKRGQDVALRCDPISGHVSLYWYRQALGQGPEFLTYFNYEAQQDKSGLPNDRFSAERPEGSISTLTIQRTEQRDSAMYRCASSLVGGPTEGEQYFGPGTRLTVT.

Many counts were recorded for this clonotype. The chain links TRBV28 to TRBJ2-5; tentatively, D is TRBD2 (5 bases). The CDR3 is made up of 15 amino acids. Germline V lookup: CDR1 MDHEN, CDR2 SYDVKM. Trimming took 5 bases from V and 6 from J, leaving 19 bases between them. The CDR3 is CASSPHEENGKTQYF. The CDR3 DNA sequence: TGTGCCAGCAGTCCCCATGAGGAAAACGGGAAGACCCAGTACTTC.

This clonotype was seen at least ten times. The J gene is TRBJ2-2, the V gene TRBV12-3 or TRBV12-4, with no clear D. This CDR3 spans 15 amino acids. Trimming shortened V by 7 bases and J by 0 bases, and 12 bases separated the two germline ends. The CDR3 DNA is TGTGCCAGCAAACCCACAGATCCGAACACCGGGGAGCTGTTTTTT. This translates into CASKPTDPNTGELFF.

With regard to this clonotype: The junction shows a germline mismatch at one end, possibly a read error. The chain joins TRBV28 to TRBJ1-5, with D possibly being TRBD1 (5 bases). The CDR3 has 15 residues. Germline CDR1 reads MDHEN; CDR2 reads SYDVKM. CDR3 DNA sequence: TGTGCCAGCAGAGACCTTGCTGGGGCTGCTGCGCCCCACCATTTT. Translation gives CASRDLAGAAAPHHF.

This clonotype was counted at least ten times. This sequence joins TRBV28 and TRBJ1-1; D ambiguous. Looked up from germline, CDR1 is MDHEN and CDR2 is SYDVKM. Trimming removed 2 bases at V and 11 bases at J, with 9 bases between. The CDR3 has 11 residues. The chain's CDR3 is CASSLELRAFF. In DNA, the CDR3 is TGTGCCAGCAGTTTAGAGCTAAGGGCTTTCTTT.

This clonotype came up many times. The J gene is TRBJ1-4, the V gene TRBV30; D possibly corresponds to TRBD1 (5 bases). CDR1 is GTSNPN and CDR2 is SVGIG in the germline V gene (reference sequence). Trimming took 7 bases from V and 2 from J, leaving 11 bases between them. This CDR3 is 13 amino acids long. The CDR3 DNA is TGTGCCTACGGGACGGGGACTAATGAAAAACTGTTTTTT. Protein: CAYGTGTNEKLFF.

The DNA for the CDR3 is TGTGCCAGCAGTGGAGCGCGGGGACGGTATGGCTACACCTTC. It translates to CASSGARGRYGYTF. This chain links TRBV6-1 with TRBJ1-2; possible D gene TRBD1, 5 bases. Trimming left V 4 bases short and J 5 bases short, with 14 bases between. The CDR3 has 14 residues. CDR1 is MNHNS, CDR2 SASEGT, per germline.

This clonotype was counted ten times or more. The chain joins TRBV2 to TRBJ2-1; TRBD1 aligns across 12 bases. In germline, CDR1 is SNHLY, CDR2 FYNNEI. Trimming took 6 bases from V and 8 from J; bases not matched to a gene: 8. The CDR3 contains 15 residues. This chain's CDR3 is CASREGTGGFHEQFF. CDR3 in DNA: TGTGCCAGCAGGGAGGGGACAGGGGGCTTCCATGAGCAGTTCTTC.